This TCR beta chain was recovered during a study of blood T cell repertoires in COVID-19. Study background: Samples representing acute and convalescent COVID-19 were sourced from the United States, Italy and Spain. PBMCs, B-cell-depleted T cells, or T cells were the source of the cDNA or gDNA that made up the material.

The CDR3 extends over 19 amino acids. The data were produced by immunoSEQ multiplex PCR, yet TCRdb's version contains in-frame clones alone and is incomplete. The sample has 200,000 to 300,000 clones; roughly 87% are singletons. Material: peripheral blood. This receptor was taken from a human donor in a cohort sampled during active COVID-19. This sequence joins TRBV21-1 and TRBJ1-4; the D call TRBD1 from the table was never checked on the DNA. TRBV21-1 is recorded as a pseudogene. CDR3 amino acids: CASSINDTCPLTTNEKLFF. Written as DNA, the CDR3 is TGTGCCAGCAGCATAAATGACACCTGCCCTCTCACAACTAATGAAAAACTGTTTTTT.